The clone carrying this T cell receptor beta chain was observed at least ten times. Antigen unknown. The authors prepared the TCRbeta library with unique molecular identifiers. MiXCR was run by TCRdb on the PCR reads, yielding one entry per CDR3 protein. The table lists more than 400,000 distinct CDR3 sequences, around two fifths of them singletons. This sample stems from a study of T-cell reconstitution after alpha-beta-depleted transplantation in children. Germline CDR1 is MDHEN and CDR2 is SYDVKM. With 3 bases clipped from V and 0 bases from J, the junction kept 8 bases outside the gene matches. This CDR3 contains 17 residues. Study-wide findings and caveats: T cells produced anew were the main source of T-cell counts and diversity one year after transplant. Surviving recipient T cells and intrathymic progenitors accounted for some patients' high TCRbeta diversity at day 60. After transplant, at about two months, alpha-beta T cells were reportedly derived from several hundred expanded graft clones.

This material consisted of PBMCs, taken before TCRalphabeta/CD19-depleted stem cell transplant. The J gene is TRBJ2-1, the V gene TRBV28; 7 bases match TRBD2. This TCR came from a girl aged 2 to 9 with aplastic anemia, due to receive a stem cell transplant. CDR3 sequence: CASSLDGRQTSYNEQFF. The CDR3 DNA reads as TGTGCCAGCAGTTTGGACGGGAGGCAAACCTCCTACAATGAGCAGTTCTTC.